One and the same sample provided the 20 T cell receptor beta chains below, sequenced in a study of Graves' ophthalmopathy and Graves' hyperthyroidism. Amplification of TCR beta CDR3 regions used RNA transcripts. The workflow started with a first-round RT-PCR run with HTBI primers and then moved on to a second-round multiplex PCR. Each CDR3 protein gets one entry after TCRdb re-called the multiplex PCR reads with MiXCR. The sample shows around 400,000 distinct CDR3 sequences, roughly 21% of them seen only once. The source material was peripheral blood. The receptors were sampled from a woman between 18 and 29 years old with stable Graves' hyperthyroidism.

This clonotype was seen ten or more times. The rearrangement links TRBV7-2 to TRBJ2-7; 7 bases map to TRBD1. The CDR3 loop spans 15 amino acids. V dropped 3 bases and J dropped 0; count of bases not matched to a gene: 5. CDR1 is SGHTA and CDR2 is FQGNSA in the germline V gene. CDR3 coding DNA: TGTGCCAGCAGCTTGGTGACAGGGAGCTCCTACGAGCAGTACTTC. It translates to CASSLVTGSSYEQYF.

This clonotype was observed many times. The chain combines TRBV20-1 with TRBJ2-7, with 13 bases aligning to TRBD2. Germline V CDR1 and CDR2: DFQATT, SNEGSKA (reference sequence). The CDR3 totals 15 residues. V lost 1 base and J lost 7; bases outside the gene matches: 7. As DNA, the CDR3 is TGCAGTGCTAGAGCACGGACTAGCGGGAGAGGAGAGCAGTACTTC. Protein sequence: CSARARTSGRGEQYF.

The V and J genes are TRBV6-1 and TRBJ2-5, with no clear D. The V gene's germline CDR1 is MNHNS and CDR2 SASEGT. This CDR3 has 14 amino acids. The V end was cut by 6 bases, the J end by 3 bases, with 14 bases between. The CDR3 reads CASSFRPDKETQYF. CDR3 bases: TGTGCCAGCAGCTTTCGACCAGATAAAGAGACCCAGTACTTC.

The chain couples TRBV6-1 to TRBJ2-1, with a tentative D call TRBD2 (5 bases). The V gene lost 10 bases and the J gene lost 6 bases, with 13 bases spanning the gap. CDR3 length: 12 residues. Germline V CDR1 and CDR2: MNHNS, SASEGT. The DNA for the CDR3 is TGTGCCACAGCGGCGGGTGGCAATGAGCAGTTCTTC. The encoded protein is CATAAGGNEQFF.

Ten or more counts support this clonotype. The chain uses TRBV28 and TRBJ1-5; no reliable D call. Trimming shortened V by 2 bases and J by 4 bases, and 12 bases separated the two germline ends. Germline V lookup: CDR1 MDHEN, CDR2 SYDVKM. CDR3 length: 15 amino acids. The CDR3 loop is CASSLPPYENQPQHF. DNA for the CDR3: TGTGCCAGCAGTTTACCTCCCTACGAAAATCAGCCCCAGCATTTT.

This clonotype was observed many times. The chain links TRBV12-3 or TRBV12-4 to TRBJ2-7; TRBD2 agrees at 8 bases. The CDR3 extends over 15 amino acids. The trim removed 6 bases at V and 4 bases at J, leaving 11 bases unmatched. The DNA of the CDR3 is TGTGCCAGCAGCCGAGCTAGCGGGTTTTCGTACGAGCAGTACTTC. Translated: CASSRASGFSYEQYF.

The chain carries TRBV2 and TRBJ2-7; D ambiguous. The CDR3 covers 11 residues. V lost 8 bases, J lost 2 bases, and 7 bases lay in between. Germline lookup yields CDR1 SNHLY and CDR2 FYNNEI. The CDR3 sequence: CASGLPYEQYF. The CDR3 DNA reads TGTGCCAGCGGCCTACCCTACGAGCAGTACTTC.

This clonotype was observed at least ten times. The junction shows a germline mismatch at one end, possibly a read error. The chain links TRBV11-2 to TRBJ2-7, with 8 bases aligning to TRBD1. This CDR3 has 11 amino acids. The germline CDR1 and CDR2 sequences are SGHAT and FQNNGV. This CDR3 is CASSLDLGQEF. CDR3 nucleotides: TGTGCCAGCAGCTTAGATCTGGGACAGGAGTTC.

This chain joins TRBV6-2 or TRBV6-3 and TRBJ1-5; D is ambiguous. Trimming removed 6 bases from V and 4 bases from J, with 13 bases in between. The CDR3 totals 14 residues. The V gene's germline CDR1 is MNHEY and CDR2 SVGEGT. The CDR3 region is CASSDVKSNQPQHF. Written as DNA, the CDR3 is TGTGCCAGCAGCGACGTAAAGTCAAATCAGCCCCAGCATTTT.

The genes are TRBV20-1 and TRBJ2-5, with D tentatively TRBD1 or TRBD2 (5 bases each). Between the trimmed V and J ends, which lost 3 bases and 5 bases, there was a span of 16 bases. Germline CDR1 and CDR2: DFQATT and SNEGSKA (reference sequence). This CDR3 region has 14 residues. Here the CDR3 DNA reads TGCAGTGCTAGGCCAAAAGGGGTAGCGGAGACCCAGTACTTC. Its protein product is CSARPKGVAETQYF.

This clonotype showed up just a few times. V usage is TRBV10-1 and J usage is TRBJ2-5, with 7 bases lining up with TRBD2. Trimming removed 9 bases from V and 2 bases from J; junction bases left unmatched: 6. There are 13 residues in the CDR3. Germline V gives CDR1 WNHNN, CDR2 SYGVQD (reference sequence). CDR3 loop: CARLADKQETQYF. As DNA, the CDR3 is TGCGCCAGGCTAGCGGACAAACAAGAGACCCAGTACTTC.

This clonotype was detected ten times or more. The chain carries TRBV20-1 and TRBJ2-4, with TRBD2 as a possible D gene (5 bases). CDR1 is DFQATT and CDR2 is SNEGSKA in the germline V gene (reference sequence). This CDR3 is built from 12 residues. The V gene lost 3 bases and the J gene lost 5 bases, with 8 bases spanning the gap. For the CDR3, the DNA is TGCAGTGCTAGCGGGAACGAAAACATTCAGTACTTC. Protein sequence: CSASGNENIQYF.

The CDR3 reads CSARGFSNQPQHF. CDR3 DNA sequence: TGCAGTGCTAGAGGTTTTAGCAATCAGCCCCAGCATTTT. The chain couples TRBV20-1 to TRBJ1-5; D is uncertain. Germline CDR1 and CDR2: DFQATT and SNEGSKA (reference sequence). This CDR3 is built from 13 residues. Trimming left V 1 base short and J 0 bases short, with 4 bases between.

This sequence joins TRBV6-1 and TRBJ1-1; a weak D match, TRBD1 (6 bases). Trimming removed 7 bases at V and 3 bases at J, with 15 bases between. The CDR3 is made up of 14 amino acids. Germline loops: CDR1 MNHNS, CDR2 SASEGT. CDR3 loop: CASTLTGTYTEAFF. The CDR3 DNA sequence: TGTGCCAGCACCCTTACAGGGACCTACACTGAAGCTTTCTTT.

This chain joins TRBV11-2 and TRBJ1-1; no firm D call. V shed 7 bases and J shed 2 bases, with 17 bases lying between them. Germline V gives CDR1 SGHAT, CDR2 FQNNGV. This CDR3 is 15 amino acids long. The CDR3 DNA reads as TGTGCCAGCACCAATTACGTGACGGGAAACACTGAAGCTTTCTTT. This sequence encodes CASTNYVTGNTEAFF.

The J gene is TRBJ2-5, the V gene TRBV12-3 or TRBV12-4; 10 positions agree with TRBD1. The CDR3 has 15 residues. V shed 4 bases, J shed 5 bases, and the junction held 7 bases outside the gene matches. The CDR3 nucleotides read TGTGCCAGCAGTTCTCAGACAGGGGGCGACGAGACCCAGTACTTC. Protein product: CASSSQTGGDETQYF.

V gene TRBV15 combines with J gene TRBJ2-7, with D maybe TRBD1 (5 bases). CDR1 and CDR2 from the germline V gene are LNHNV and YYDKDF (reference sequence). The CDR3 has 15 amino acids. Trimming removed 1 base from V and 0 bases from J, with 10 bases in between. The CDR3 loop reads CATSRGTTLSYEQYF. CDR3 coding DNA: TGTGCCACCAGCAGAGGGACAACCCTCTCCTACGAGCAGTACTTC.

This clonotype was seen at least ten times. This chain joins TRBV30 and TRBJ2-2, with D hard to call. CDR3 size: 11 residues. The V gene's germline CDR1 is GTSNPN and CDR2 SVGIG (reference sequence). Trimming cost V 1 base and J 6 bases, with 3 bases left between them. In nucleotides, the CDR3 is TGTGCCTGGAGTGAACCCGGGGAGCTGTTTTTT. Translated: CAWSEPGELFF.

The sample holds many counts of this clonotype. V gene TRBV6-1 combines with J gene TRBJ1-1; D not resolved. The germline V and J ends were trimmed by 3 bases and 1 base, with 12 bases remaining between them. Germline assignment: CDR1 MNHNS and CDR2 SASEGT. CDR3 size: 15 residues. The CDR3 sequence: CASSDTWATNTEAFF. The CDR3 nucleotides read TGTGCCAGCAGTGACACGTGGGCGACGAACACTGAAGCTTTCTTT.

This clonotype was observed at least ten times. The chain couples TRBV6-1 to TRBJ1-2; no clear D. Trimming cost V 7 bases and J 2 bases, with 14 bases left between them. CDR1 MNHNS and CDR2 SASEGT come from the germline V gene. The CDR3 consists of 14 residues. The CDR3 coding sequence is TGTGCCAGCACCACTAGTAAGGGAAACTATGGCTACACCTTC. Its translation: CASTTSKGNYGYTF.